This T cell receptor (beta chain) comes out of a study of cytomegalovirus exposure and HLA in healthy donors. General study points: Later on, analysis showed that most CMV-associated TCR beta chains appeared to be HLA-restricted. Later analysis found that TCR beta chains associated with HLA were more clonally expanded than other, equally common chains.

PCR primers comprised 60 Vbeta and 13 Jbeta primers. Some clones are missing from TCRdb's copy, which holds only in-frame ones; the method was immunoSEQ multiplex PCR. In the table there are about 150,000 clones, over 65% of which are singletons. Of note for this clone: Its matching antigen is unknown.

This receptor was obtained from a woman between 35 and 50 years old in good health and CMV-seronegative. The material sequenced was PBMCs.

This CDR3 reads CASRTGQKKNIQYF. CDR3 sequence (DNA): TGTGCCAGCAGGACTGGACAGAAGAAAAACATTCAGTACTTC. This rearrangement joins TRBV28 to TRBJ2-4, with a weak D call TRBD1 (6 bases). CDR1 and CDR2 (germline): MDHEN, SYDVKM. Trimming took 6 bases from V and 4 from J, leaving 13 bases between them. CDR3 length: 14 amino acids.